One TCR beta chain is described in this entry. The antigen is undetermined. Sequencing was performed with immunoSEQ multiplex PCR; in TCRdb, only in-frame clones are kept and a portion is missing. The sample lists 550,000 to 800,000 clones; about 74% were seen once. This sample was included in a study of shared clonotypes between healthy human individuals. The study's findings and limits: Blood alone was sampled, and tissue repertoires likely differ.

Trimming stripped 0 bases from V and 1 base from J, with 14 bases between. This CDR3 is built from 17 residues. Looked up from germline, CDR1 is SGHTS and CDR2 is YDEGEE. J is TRBJ1-5 and V is TRBV5-8, with D unclear. This sequence originates from a woman aged 30 to 39 in good health. Input material: memory CD4+ T cells sorted from blood. As for subset: CD45RA-negative fraction. In DNA, the CDR3 is TGTGCCAGCAGCTTGGCCGTGGCATCCGACAGCAATCAGCCCCAGCATTTT. Amino acids: CASSLAVASDSNQPQHF.